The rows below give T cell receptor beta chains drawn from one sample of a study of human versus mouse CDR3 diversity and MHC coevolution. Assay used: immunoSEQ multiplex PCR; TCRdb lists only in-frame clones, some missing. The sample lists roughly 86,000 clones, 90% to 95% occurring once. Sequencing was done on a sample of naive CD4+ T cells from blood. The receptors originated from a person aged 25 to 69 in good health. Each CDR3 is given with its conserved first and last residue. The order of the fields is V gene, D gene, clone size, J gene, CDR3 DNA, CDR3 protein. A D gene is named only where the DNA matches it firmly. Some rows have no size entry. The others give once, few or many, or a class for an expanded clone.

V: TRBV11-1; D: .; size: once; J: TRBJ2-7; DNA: TGTGCCAGCAGCCGGACAGTCTACGAGCAGTACTTC; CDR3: CASSRTVYEQYF
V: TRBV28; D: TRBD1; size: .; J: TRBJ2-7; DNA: TGTGCCAGCAGTACAGGGGCAGCCTACGAGCAGTACTTC; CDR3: CASSTGAAYEQYF
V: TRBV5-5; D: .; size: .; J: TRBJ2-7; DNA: TGTGCCAGCAGCTTGAGGAGCGGGACAGGCTACGAGCAGTACTTC; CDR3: CASSLRSGTGYEQYF
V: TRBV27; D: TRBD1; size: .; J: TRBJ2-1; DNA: TGTGCCAGCAGTTCGCAACTAAGGACAGGGGGCTACAATGAGCAGTTCTTC; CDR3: CASSSQLRTGGYNEQFF
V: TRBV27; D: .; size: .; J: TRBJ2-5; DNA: TGTGCCAGCAGTTTAAACGGCGGCCAAGAGACCCAGTACTTC; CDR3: CASSLNGGQETQYF
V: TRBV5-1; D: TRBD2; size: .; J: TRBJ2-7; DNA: TGCGCCAGCAGCATCGGGACTAGCGGCATGATAGGGGAGCAGTACTTC; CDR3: CASSIGTSGMIGEQYF
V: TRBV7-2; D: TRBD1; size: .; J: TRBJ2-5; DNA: TGTGCCAGCAGCCTCCGGACAGGACCACAAGAGACCCAGTACTTC; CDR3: CASSLRTGPQETQYF
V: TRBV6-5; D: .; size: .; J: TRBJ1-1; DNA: TGTGCCACCAACCGAGGATTGAATACTGAAGCTTTCTTT; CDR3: CATNRGLNTEAFF
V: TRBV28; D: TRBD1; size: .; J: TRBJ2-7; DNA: TGTGCCAGCGGGTGGACAGGGGGCTACGAGCAGTACTTC; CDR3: CASGWTGGYEQYF
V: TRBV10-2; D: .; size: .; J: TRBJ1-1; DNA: TGCGCCAGCAGTGCTGATCGGGAAAGGACTGAAGCTTTCTTT; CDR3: CASSADRERTEAFF